These 32 T cell receptor beta chains came from one sample sequenced in a study of blood T cell repertoires in COVID-19. The data were produced by immunoSEQ multiplex PCR, yet TCRdb's version contains in-frame clones alone and is incomplete. The data hold more than 200,000 clones, with approximately 80% observed a single time. The sample comprised peripheral blood. These receptors originate from a man in his forties with acute or convalescent COVID-19.

The chain couples TRBV27 to TRBJ2-2, with TRBD2 matching 7 bases. Looked up from germline, CDR1 is MNHEY and CDR2 is SMNVEV (reference sequence). The V gene end was trimmed by 5 bases and the J gene end by 0 bases; junction bases not matched to a gene: 9. This CDR3 comprises 17 residues. CDR3 protein: CASSIFAGASNTGELFF. CDR3 DNA sequence: TGTGCCAGCAGTATCTTCGCGGGAGCTTCGAACACCGGGGAGCTGTTTTTT.

V is TRBV19 and J is TRBJ1-4, with 9 bases aligning to TRBD1. Germline loops: CDR1 LNHDA, CDR2 SQIVND (reference sequence). The CDR3 has 14 residues. With 5 bases clipped from V and 10 bases from J, the junction kept 8 bases outside the gene matches. This chain's CDR3 is CASSPGQGSGKLFF. For the CDR3, the DNA is TGTGCCAGTAGTCCGGGACAGGGTTCGGGAAAACTGTTTTTT. The variable domain in full, completed from reference TRBV19 and TRBJ1-4, reads DGGITQSPKYLFRKEGQNVTLSCEQNLNHDAMYWYRQDPGQGLRLIYYSQIVNDFQKGDIAEGYSVSREKKESFPLTVTSAQKNPTAFYLCASSPGQGSGKLFFGSGTQLSVL.

The chain employs TRBV5-6 and TRBJ1-5; D unclear. The germline V and J ends were trimmed by 1 base and 0 bases, with 11 bases remaining between them. From germline, CDR1 is SGHDT and CDR2 YYEEEE. The CDR3 loop spans 16 amino acids. This CDR3 reads CASSLFGIDSNQPQHF. The CDR3 DNA reads as TGTGCCAGCAGCTTGTTCGGGATAGATAGCAATCAGCCCCAGCATTTT.

The chain has TRBV7-2 and TRBJ2-1; TRBD2 matches at 9 bases. V shed 4 bases, J shed 1 base, and the junction held 11 bases outside the gene matches. Germline CDR1 and CDR2: SGHTA and FQGNSA. The CDR3 length is 18 residues. Here the CDR3 reads CASSSIPGGRDSYNEQFF. CDR3 bases: TGTGCCAGCAGCTCCATCCCAGGCGGGAGGGATTCCTACAATGAGCAGTTCTTC.

The V call is TRBV4-3, the J call TRBJ1-4; TRBD1 agrees at 9 bases. This CDR3 spans 15 amino acids. V shed 4 bases and J 7 bases; nucleotides not matched to a gene: 7. Germline CDR1 is LGHNA and CDR2 is YSLEER. CDR3 DNA sequence: TGCGCCAGCAGCCGGGACAGGGAGGAGAGTGAAAAACTGTTTTTT. Protein: CASSRDREESEKLFF.

This sequence joins TRBV6-4 and TRBJ2-3; 9 nucleotides agree with TRBD1. Trimming at V came to 4 bases and at J to 1 base, leaving 0 bases not matched to a gene. CDR1 and CDR2 from the germline V gene are MRHNA and SNTAGT. This CDR3 has 14 amino acids. The CDR3 DNA follows: TGTGCCAGCAGTGGGACAGGGGGCACAGATACGCAGTATTTT. It codes for CASSGTGGTDTQYF.

V gene TRBV7-2 combines with J gene TRBJ2-1; TRBD2 agrees at 14 bases. CDR1 is SGHTA, CDR2 FQGNSA, per germline. Trimming cost V 4 bases and J 6 bases; bases outside gene matches: 8. This CDR3 spans 17 amino acids. CDR3 protein: CASSSRLGTSGSNEQFF. The CDR3 DNA follows: TGTGCCAGCAGCTCAAGACTTGGGACTAGCGGGAGCAATGAGCAGTTCTTC.

This clone was counted only a few times. The J gene is TRBJ2-7, the V gene TRBV7-2; 7 bases align to TRBD2. Germline trimming cut 3 bases from V and 2 bases from J; bases unmatched to any gene: 7. The CDR3 contains 15 residues. The germline gives CDR1 SGHTA, CDR2 FQGNSA. The CDR3 nucleotides read TGTGCCAGCAGCTTGGTCACTAGCGAGACCTACGAGCAGTACTTC. It yields the protein CASSLVTSETYEQYF.

This clone was seen just once. The chain employs TRBV6-2 or TRBV6-3 and TRBJ1-1, with D unresolved. The CDR3 sequence is 14 residues long. In germline, CDR1 is MNHEY, CDR2 SVGEGT. Deletions cut 2 bases from V and 1 base from J, with 8 bases between. The CDR3 bases are TGTGCCAGCAGTTACATCCCCCAGAACACTGAAGCTTTCTTT. It translates to CASSYIPQNTEAFF.

This CDR3 reads CASSWASGANEQFF. The CDR3 DNA is TGCGCCAGCTCATGGGCTAGCGGGGCTAATGAGCAGTTCTTC. The J gene is TRBJ2-1, the V gene TRBV5-1, with TRBD2 matching 9 bases. Germline assignment: CDR1 SGHRS and CDR2 YFSETQ. The CDR3 extends over 14 amino acids. V lost 7 bases and J lost 7; bases outside the gene matches: 9.

V usage is TRBV7-9 and J usage is TRBJ2-1; 8 bases are a match to TRBD2. In germline, CDR1 is SEHNR, CDR2 FQNEAQ (reference sequence). The CDR3 extends over 15 amino acids. Trimming removed 5 bases from V and 6 bases from J; junction bases left unmatched: 9. The CDR3 DNA sequence: TGTGCCAGCAGCAAGGTTTCCGGGAGGGTCAATGAGCAGTTCTTC. Translated: CASSKVSGRVNEQFF.

This rearrangement joins TRBV5-6 to TRBJ2-3; no clear D gene. V lost 3 bases and J lost 4, with 6 bases in between. The CDR3 length is 12 residues. The germline V gene encodes CDR1 SGHDT and CDR2 YYEEEE. CDR3 loop: CASSYSSDTQYF. CDR3 coding DNA: TGTGCCAGCAGCTACTCATCAGATACGCAGTATTTT. Combining the CDR3 with reference TRBV5-6 and TRBJ2-3 gives the whole variable domain DAGVTQSPTHLIKTRGQQVTLRCSPKSGHDTVSWYQQALGQGPQFIFQYYEEEERQRGNFPDRFSGHQFPNYSSELNVNALLLGDSALYLCASSYSSDTQYFGPGTRLTVL.

The chain uses TRBV20-1 and TRBJ2-7; 13 bases are shared with TRBD2. V gave up 3 bases and J gave up 2 bases; unmatched junction bases: 4. Germline CDR1 is DFQATT and CDR2 is SNEGSKA (reference sequence). This CDR3 comprises 15 residues. The CDR3 DNA reads TGCAGTGCTAGTACCGGGACTAGCGGGACCTACGAGCAGTACTTC. This translates into CSASTGTSGTYEQYF.

The rearrangement uses TRBV19 and TRBJ2-6; the D is unclear. This CDR3 is built from 14 residues. Deletions cut 2 bases from V and 0 bases from J, with 2 bases between. Germline V gene data show CDR1 as LNHDA and CDR2 as SQIVND (reference sequence). CDR3 residues: CASSIRSGANVLTF. CDR3 coding DNA: TGTGCCAGTAGTATACGCTCTGGGGCCAACGTCCTGACTTTC.

In this sample, this clone turned up a few times. The CDR3 DNA reads TGTGCCAGCAGTACCAGGACAGGGGGGCATCAGCCCCAGCATTTT. This codes for CASSTRTGGHQPQHF. V gene TRBV27 combines with J gene TRBJ1-5, with 10 bases matching TRBD1. The CDR3 has 15 amino acids. J gave up 5 bases and V 5 bases, and 6 bases lay outside the gene matches. CDR1 is MNHEY, CDR2 SMNVEV, per germline (reference sequence).

This rearrangement joins TRBV15 to TRBJ2-3; D call uncertain. With 0 bases removed from V and 3 bases from J, the gap between germline ends came to 4 bases. From germline, CDR1 is LNHNV and CDR2 YYDKDF (reference sequence). The CDR3 runs to 13 residues. The CDR3 here is CATSRDQTDTQYF. In DNA form, the CDR3 reads TGTGCCACCAGCAGAGATCAAACAGATACGCAGTATTTT. The variable domain in full, completed from reference TRBV15 and TRBJ2-3, reads DAMVIQNPRYQVTQFGKPVTLSCSQTLNHNVMYWYQQKSSQAPKLLFHYYDKDFNNEADTPDNFQSRRPNTSFCFLDIRSPGLGDTAMYLCATSRDQTDTQYFGPGTRLTVL.

This chain joins TRBV3-1 (or the pseudogene TRBV3-2) and TRBJ2-7; a possible D gene is TRBD2 (6 bases). CDR1 and CDR2 (germline): LGHDT, YNNKEL (reference sequence). Deletions cut 3 bases from V and 2 bases from J, with 11 bases between. CDR3 size: 14 residues. CDR3 sequence (DNA): TGTGCCAGCAGCCACCCGACTAGACCCTACGAGCAGTACTTC. Translating gives CASSHPTRPYEQYF.

This clone came up a few times. The chain is built from TRBV19 and TRBJ1-1; D is possibly TRBD1 (6 bases). The CDR3 length is 13 residues. V was shortened by 9 bases and J by 4 bases, with 15 bases between the two germline ends. Germline V CDR1 and CDR2: LNHDA, SQIVND (reference sequence). CDR3 region: CASKETGSTEAFF. CDR3 coding DNA: TGTGCCAGCAAAGAGACAGGCAGCACTGAAGCTTTCTTT.

V gene TRBV11-1 combines with J gene TRBJ2-3, with a weak D call TRBD1 (6 bases). The CDR3 spans 15 residues. V gave up 5 bases and J gave up 0 bases, with 12 bases separating them. Per the germline V gene, CDR1 is SGHAT and CDR2 is FQDESV (reference sequence). The DNA of the CDR3 is TGTGCCAGCAGCCCCGGGACACTAAGCACAGATACGCAGTATTTT. Residues: CASSPGTLSTDTQYF. The full variable domain, in which reference TRBV11-1 and TRBJ2-3 provide the parts outside the CDR3, is EAEVAQSPRYKITEKSQAVAFWCDPISGHATLYWYRQILGQGPELLVQFQDESVVDDSQLPKDRFSAERLKGVDSTLKIQPAELGDSAMYLCASSPGTLSTDTQYFGPGTRLTVL.

The chain combines TRBV29-1 with TRBJ1-2, with 11 bases aligning to TRBD1. V shed 2 bases and J 7 bases; nucleotides not matched to a gene: 9. Per the germline V gene, CDR1 is SQVTM and CDR2 is ANQGSEA. The CDR3 is made up of 15 amino acids. This chain's CDR3 is CSVETTGTGGGGYTF. The CDR3 region has the DNA TGCAGCGTTGAAACCACCGGGACAGGGGGGGGTGGCTACACCTTC.

The chain recombines TRBV5-1 with TRBJ2-2, with TRBD2 identical over 9 bases. CDR1 is SGHRS, CDR2 YFSETQ, per germline. The CDR3 spans 15 residues. With 3 bases clipped from V and 2 bases from J, the junction kept 2 bases outside the gene matches. The CDR3, as DNA: TGCGCCAGCAGCTCGACTAGCGGAAACACCGGGGAGCTGTTTTTT. Amino acid sequence: CASSSTSGNTGELFF.

CDR3 protein: CASTDFGLVDTQYF. CDR3 DNA: TGTGCCAGCACCGATTTCGGACTAGTTGATACGCAGTATTTT. The V gene is TRBV5-5, the J gene TRBJ2-3, with TRBD2 matching over 7 bases. Per germline, CDR1 SGHKS and CDR2 YYEKEE (reference sequence). V was clipped by 6 bases and J by 6 bases; unmatched bases: 10. The CDR3 sequence is 14 residues long. Supplemented by reference TRBV5-5 and TRBJ2-3, the full variable domain reads DAGVTQSPTHLIKTRGQQVTLRCSPISGHKSVSWYQQVLGQGPQFIFQYYEKEERGRGNFPDRFSARQFPNYSSELNVNALLLGDSALYLCASTDFGLVDTQYFGPGTRLTVL.

The rearrangement links TRBV11-3 to TRBJ2-5; D is perhaps TRBD2 (6 bases). Deletions cut 5 bases from V and 5 bases from J, with 18 bases between. Per the germline V gene, CDR1 is SGHNT and CDR2 is YENEEA. This CDR3 is built from 15 residues. The CDR3 sequence is CASSPSPGRLETQYF. CDR3 DNA sequence: TGTGCCAGCAGCCCGTCCCCCGGGAGACTGGAGACCCAGTACTTC. Variable domain in full (rest from reference TRBV11-3 and TRBJ2-5): EAGVVQSPRYKIIEKKQPVAFWCNPISGHNTLYWYLQNLGQGPELLIRYENEEAVDDSQLPKDRFSAERLKGVDSTLKIQPAELGDSAVYLCASSPSPGRLETQYFGPGTRLLVL.

This clone was counted ten times or more. V usage is TRBV5-4 and J usage is TRBJ2-7; D remains unclear. The CDR3 covers 14 residues. V lost 4 bases, J lost 2 bases, and 13 bases lay in between. Germline lookup yields CDR1 SGHNT and CDR2 YYREEE (reference sequence). The CDR3 DNA sequence: TGTGCCAGCAGCCATTCGGGTCTCACCTACGAGCAGTACTTC. Protein: CASSHSGLTYEQYF. The variable domain in full, completed from reference TRBV5-4 and TRBJ2-7, reads ETGVTQSPTHLIKTRGQQVTLRCSSQSGHNTVSWYQQALGQGPQFIFQYYREEENGRGNFPPRFSGLQFPNYSSELNVNALELDDSALYLCASSHSGLTYEQYFGPGTRLTVT.

A single count supports this clone. The chain joins TRBV5-4 to TRBJ2-7, with 9 bases that match TRBD2. This CDR3 comprises 15 residues. Looked up from germline, CDR1 is SGHNT and CDR2 is YYREEE (reference sequence). The junction had 8 bases not matched to a gene; V was cut back by 4 bases and J by 3 bases. In nucleotides, the CDR3 is TGTGCCAGCAGCCCTTCGGGACTAGCAGACTACGAGCAGTACTTC. This sequence encodes CASSPSGLADYEQYF.

This clone is a singleton in its sample. The chain has TRBV30 and TRBJ1-1, with TRBD1 matching over 9 bases. The CDR3 runs 15 residues. Germline V gene data show CDR1 as GTSNPN and CDR2 as SVGIG (reference sequence). Trimming at V came to 2 bases and at J to 2 bases, leaving 6 bases not matched to a gene. CDR3 nucleotides: TGTGCCTGGAGTAAGGACAGGGGTTCCAACACTGAAGCTTTCTTT. It specifies CAWSKDRGSNTEAFF.

The CDR3, as DNA: TGCGCCAGCAGCTTGACCGGGACAGGGAACACCGGGGAGCTGTTTTTT. It is translated as CASSLTGTGNTGELFF. The chain carries TRBV5-1 and TRBJ2-2; 8 positions match TRBD1. The J segment lost 1 base and the V segment lost 1 base, leaving 3 bases of the junction unmatched. Germline values: CDR1 SGHRS, CDR2 YFSETQ. The CDR3 covers 16 residues.

The rearrangement links TRBV7-8 to TRBJ2-7; perhaps TRBD1 as D (6 bases). The CDR3 extends over 13 amino acids. Germline V gives CDR1 SGHVS, CDR2 FQNEAQ. The ends were cut back, 1 base at V and 6 bases at J, with 10 bases in the middle. The CDR3 reads CASSLGDRREQYF. CDR3 bases: TGTGCCAGCAGCTTAGGTGACAGGCGCGAGCAGTACTTC.

The chain carries TRBV3-1 (or the pseudogene TRBV3-2) and TRBJ1-4; 8 bases are shared with TRBD1. Trimming at V came to 3 bases and at J to 1 base, leaving 4 bases not matched to a gene. From germline, CDR1 is LGHDT and CDR2 YNNKEL (reference sequence). This CDR3 region has 16 residues. As DNA, the CDR3 is TGTGCCAGCAGCCATTACGACAGGGGAACTAATGAAAAACTGTTTTTT. Its protein product is CASSHYDRGTNEKLFF.

This clone has only one observation. The CDR3 sequence is CAISDPGTSGAYEQYF. In nucleotides, the CDR3 is TGTGCCATCAGTGATCCTGGGACTAGCGGAGCTTACGAGCAGTACTTC. V and J are TRBV10-3 and TRBJ2-7; 11 nucleotides agree with TRBD2. The germline V gene has CDR1 ENHRY and CDR2 SYGVKD. Unmatched junction bases numbered 8, after V lost 3 bases and J lost 4 bases. CDR3 length equals 16 residues.

The chain couples TRBV5-4 to TRBJ1-1; maybe TRBD1 (6 bases). CDR1 SGHNT and CDR2 YYREEE come from the germline V gene (reference sequence). The CDR3 is 12 residues long. Between the trimmed V and J ends, which lost 4 bases and 4 bases, there was a span of 8 bases. The CDR3 sequence is CASSMDSTEAFF. In nucleotides, the CDR3 is TGTGCCAGCAGCATGGACAGCACTGAAGCTTTCTTT.

This clone was counted between two and nine times. The rearrangement uses TRBV5-5 and TRBJ2-5, with 11 nucleotides matching TRBD2. J lost 0 bases, V lost 4 bases, and 5 bases had no gene match. CDR1 is SGHKS and CDR2 is YYEKEE in the germline V gene (reference sequence). The CDR3 covers 16 residues. The CDR3 region has the DNA TGTGCCAGCAGCGGTAGACTAGCGGGGTACCAAGAGACCCAGTACTTC. It translates to CASSGRLAGYQETQYF.